Described below is a single T cell receptor beta chain sequence and its context. Sorting that relied on CD45RO/CCR7/CD25/CD127/CD95/CD27 yielded CD4+ naive, central memory, regulatory and stem cell-like memory cells. V lost 3 bases, J lost 0 bases, and 9 bases lay in between. This CDR3 has 15 residues. CDR1 and CDR2 (germline): SQVTM, ANQGSEA. The entry originates in a study of beta chain features in type 1 diabetes. The study reverse transcribed the entire isolated RNA, so it sequenced expressed TCRB transcripts. The table came from immunoSEQ multiplex PCR; TCRdb's copy has only in-frame clones and leaves some out. The sample includes around 500,000 clones, approximately 28% of them seen just once.

The chain employs TRBV29-1 and TRBJ2-6; D is ambiguous. The clonotype was recovered from a young man in good health. The sequencing sample was made of naive CD4+ T cells from blood. For the CDR3, the DNA is TGCAGCGTTGAGGGTCTCCTCTCTGGGGCCAACGTCCTGACTTTC. It encodes CSVEGLLSGANVLTF.